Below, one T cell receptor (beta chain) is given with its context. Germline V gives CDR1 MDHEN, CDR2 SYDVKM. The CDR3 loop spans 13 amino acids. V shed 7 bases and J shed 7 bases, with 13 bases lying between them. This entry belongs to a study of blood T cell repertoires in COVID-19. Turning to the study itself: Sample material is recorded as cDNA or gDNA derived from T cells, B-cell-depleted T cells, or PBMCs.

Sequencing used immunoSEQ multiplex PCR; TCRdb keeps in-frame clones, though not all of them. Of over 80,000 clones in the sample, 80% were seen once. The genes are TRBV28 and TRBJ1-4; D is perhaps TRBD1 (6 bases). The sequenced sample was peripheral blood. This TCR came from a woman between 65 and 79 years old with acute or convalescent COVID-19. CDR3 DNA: TGTGCCAGCACTACAGGGTTGGGTGAAAAACTGTTTTTT. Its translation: CASTTGLGEKLFF.